This T cell receptor (beta chain) came from a study of beta chain features in type 1 diabetes. Study background: No age, gender or cell yield differences were seen between patients and healthy donors. Study-wide results and limits: When Type 1 diabetes patients were examined, their TCRB CDR3s proved moderately but significantly shorter in all four CD4+ subsets.

About this clone: What it recognizes is unknown.

The authors reverse transcribed all of the isolated RNA, so sequencing captured expressed TCRB transcripts. The protocol was immunoSEQ multiplex PCR, while the TCRdb copy is restricted to in-frame clones and leaves out a portion. The repertoire holds more than 200,000 clones, with approximately 16% as singletons. Germline CDR1 GTSNPN, CDR2 SVGIG (reference sequence). V was trimmed by 0 bases and J by 5 bases, leaving 10 bases between them. The CDR3 sequence is 13 residues long. This clonotype originated in a man younger than 40 with type 1 diabetes. The chain links TRBV30 to TRBJ2-5; D unresolved. Material for sequencing was naive CD4+ T cells from blood. CDR3 region: CAWSVGVWETQYF. Here the CDR3 DNA reads TGTGCCTGGAGTGTTGGGGTTTGGGAGACCCAGTACTTC.